Below, 26 T cell receptor beta chains from the same sample are listed, as sequenced in a study of cytomegalovirus exposure and HLA in healthy donors. The study ran its PCR with 60 Vbeta and 13 Jbeta primers. Assay: immunoSEQ multiplex PCR; the TCRdb copy retains only in-frame clones and omits some. The data show approximately 91,000 clones, with about 89% seen just once and around a tenth held by the top ten. The sequencing input was PBMCs. The receptor source for this set is a man in his thirties or forties in good health and CMV-seropositive.

The genes are TRBV11-2 and TRBJ2-1, with D possibly TRBD1 on 5 matching bases. Germline lookup yields CDR1 SGHAT and CDR2 FQNNGV. V gave up 0 bases and J gave up 4 bases, with 10 bases separating them. The CDR3 contains 15 residues. The CDR3 region has the DNA TGTGCCAGCAGCTTAGATGGGGCGAGATACAATGAGCAGTTCTTC. It is translated as CASSLDGARYNEQFF.

The gene calls are TRBV7-9 and TRBJ2-2; 10 bases fit TRBD2. The V gene's germline CDR1 is SEHNR and CDR2 FQNEAQ (reference sequence). Trimming removed 5 bases from V and 3 bases from J; junction bases left unmatched: 12. The CDR3 contains 18 residues. The CDR3 nucleotides are TGTGCCAGCAGCCCCCGACCCAGCGGGAGGGCTCACACCGGGGAGCTGTTTTTT. This gives the protein CASSPRPSGRAHTGELFF.

The rearrangement uses TRBV6-5 and TRBJ1-5; D not certain. The V gene's germline CDR1 is MNHEY and CDR2 SVGAGI. CDR3 size: 14 residues. Trimming cost V 6 bases and J 1 base, with 10 bases left between them. CDR3 protein: CASSPLRSNQPQHF. CDR3 coding DNA: TGTGCCAGCAGCCCCCTGCGGAGCAATCAGCCCCAGCATTTT.

The chain couples TRBV7-2 to TRBJ2-5, with a tentative D call TRBD1 (6 bases). Trimming pared 1 base from V and 6 bases from J, leaving 12 bases between. The germline gives CDR1 SGHTA, CDR2 FQGNSA. The CDR3 covers 14 residues. The CDR3 DNA sequence: TGTGCCAGCAGCTTAGTTGTGACAGGAAAGACCCAGTACTTC. It encodes CASSLVVTGKTQYF.

The rearrangement links TRBV5-6 to TRBJ2-1; 8 nucleotides align to TRBD2. The CDR3 is 15 amino acids. Germline V gives CDR1 SGHDT, CDR2 YYEEEE. Trimming removed 1 base from V and 5 bases from J; junction bases left unmatched: 5. CDR3 residues: CASSLSGGFHNEQFF. DNA of the CDR3: TGTGCCAGCAGCTTGAGCGGGGGATTCCACAATGAGCAGTTCTTC.

The V gene is TRBV28, the J gene TRBJ2-7; TRBD2 agrees at 9 bases. Trimming removed 4 bases from V and 2 bases from J; junction bases left unmatched: 12. CDR1 and CDR2 (germline): MDHEN, SYDVKM. The length of the CDR3 is 17 residues. This CDR3 is CASSSGGLAGDTYEQYF. CDR3 coding DNA: TGTGCCAGCAGTTCTGGGGGTTTAGCGGGGGACACCTACGAGCAGTACTTC.

This clone was seen a handful of times. CDR3 coding DNA: TGTGCCAGCAGTGCCGGGACTAGCAGGACAGATACGCAGTATTTT. Residues: CASSAGTSRTDTQYF. V gene TRBV2 combines with J gene TRBJ2-3; 9 nucleotides agree with TRBD2. The germline V gene has CDR1 SNHLY and CDR2 FYNNEI. The CDR3 consists of 15 residues. V lost 4 bases and J lost 3; bases outside the gene matches: 5.

The chain recombines TRBV21-1 with TRBJ1-4; the table names TRBD1, a call not compared with the DNA. TRBV21-1 is noted as a pseudogene. This CDR3 contains 15 residues. The CDR3 region has the DNA TGTGCCAGCAGCTCCCTGGACAGGGATAATGAAAAACTGTTTTTT. Protein: CASSSLDRDNEKLFF.

This rearrangement joins TRBV7-2 to TRBJ2-3, with 9 bases lining up with TRBD2. Germline trimming cut 5 bases from V and 1 base from J; bases unmatched to any gene: 10. The CDR3 sequence is 17 residues long. Germline values: CDR1 SGHTA, CDR2 FQGNSA. CDR3 bases: TGTGCCAGCAGCCCTTTCCCCCGGACTAGCGGCACAGATACGCAGTATTTT. Protein product: CASSPFPRTSGTDTQYF. Complete variable domain (other parts from reference TRBV7-2 and TRBJ2-3): GAGVSQSPSNKVTEKGKDVELRCDPISGHTALYWYRQSLGQGLEFLIYFQGNSAPDKSGLPSDRFSAERTGGSVSTLTIQRTQQEDSAVYLCASSPFPRTSGTDTQYFGPGTRLTVL.

DNA of the CDR3: TGTGCCAGCAGTTTACGGCTGCGGGGCAGCTCCTACAATGAGCAGTTCTTC. This encodes CASSLRLRGSSYNEQFF. This sequence joins TRBV27 and TRBJ2-1, with D possibly TRBD2 on 6 matching bases. Trimming left V 2 bases short and J 0 bases short, with 14 bases between. The CDR3 has 17 amino acids. Per germline, CDR1 MNHEY and CDR2 SMNVEV (reference sequence).

CDR3 sequence reads: CASSPRRGPGNTIYF. The CDR3, as DNA: TGTGCCAGCAGCCCCAGACGGGGTCCGGGAAACACCATATATTTT. The rearrangement links TRBV5-8 to TRBJ1-3; D not resolved. CDR1 SGHTS and CDR2 YDEGEE come from the germline V gene. V was trimmed by 4 bases and J by 4 bases, leaving 15 bases between them. This CDR3 has 15 residues.

V and J are TRBV29-1 and TRBJ1-2, with D possibly matching TRBD1 (5 bases). Deletions cut 3 bases from V and 4 bases from J, with 9 bases between. The CDR3 runs to 12 residues. Germline lookup yields CDR1 SQVTM and CDR2 ANQGSEA. The DNA for the CDR3 is TGCAGCGTTGATGGGGGGGTCTATGGCTACACCTTC. Translated, it gives CSVDGGVYGYTF.

V is TRBV29-1 and J is TRBJ2-7; 7 nucleotides agree with TRBD1. The CDR3 is made up of 11 amino acids. Germline V gene data show CDR1 as SQVTM and CDR2 as ANQGSEA. J was trimmed by 7 bases and V by 4 bases; bases with no gene match: 4. The CDR3 coding sequence is TGCAGCGTTGGGACAGGTGGGGAGCAGTACTTC. Protein sequence: CSVGTGGEQYF.

This clone has just one count. This chain uses TRBV27 with TRBJ1-2; TRBD1 agrees at 12 bases. The germline gives CDR1 MNHEY, CDR2 SMNVEV (reference sequence). The V gene end was trimmed by 6 bases and the J gene end by 4 bases; junction bases not matched to a gene: 9. The CDR3 spans 16 residues. CDR3 bases: TGTGCCAGCAGCCCCGGGACAGGGGGCGGCAGCTATGGCTACACCTTC. Translating it yields CASSPGTGGGSYGYTF.

The V and J genes are TRBV30 and TRBJ1-2; D gene unclear. The CDR3 totals 14 residues. In germline, CDR1 is GTSNPN, CDR2 SVGIG (reference sequence). Trimming shortened V by 1 base and J by 4 bases, and 13 bases separated the two germline ends. This CDR3 is CAWSGLPGSYGYTF. CDR3 DNA sequence: TGTGCCTGGAGTGGACTTCCCGGGAGCTATGGCTACACCTTC. Based on the CDR3 plus reference TRBV30 and TRBJ1-2, the full variable domain is SQTIHQWPATLVQPVGSPLSLECTVEGTSNPNLYWYRQAAGRGLQLLFYSVGIGQISSEVPQNLSASRPQDRQFILSSKKLLLSDSGFYLCAWSGLPGSYGYTFGSGTRLTVV.

The chain carries TRBV11-2 and TRBJ2-5, with 8 bases lining up with TRBD2. The CDR3 length is 14 residues. The germline CDR1 and CDR2 sequences are SGHAT and FQNNGV. Unmatched junction bases numbered 9, after V lost 7 bases and J lost 5 bases. The CDR3 coding sequence is TGTGCCAGCACCCGAGAGCCGGGGGGGGAGACCCAGTACTTC. This sequence encodes CASTREPGGETQYF.

CDR3 in DNA: TGTGCCAGCAGCGTAGGTCAGGGGTGGGGCAATGAGCAGTTCTTC. Amino acid sequence: CASSVGQGWGNEQFF. The chain recombines TRBV9 with TRBJ2-1; D is possibly TRBD1 (6 bases). Between the trimmed V and J ends, which lost 0 bases and 6 bases, there was a span of 13 bases. This CDR3 spans 15 amino acids. Germline CDR1 reads SGDLS; CDR2 reads YYNGEE.

The chain employs TRBV19 and TRBJ2-1; TRBD2 might be the D (6 bases). This CDR3 has 16 amino acids. Germline V CDR1 and CDR2: LNHDA, SQIVND (reference sequence). The germline V and J ends were trimmed by 1 base and 8 bases, with 18 bases remaining between them. The chain's CDR3 is CASSIGRTTAVDEQFF. CDR3 nucleotides: TGTGCCAGTAGTATAGGTAGGACTACCGCCGTCGATGAGCAGTTCTTC.

The chain recombines TRBV5-4 with TRBJ2-5; a weak D match, TRBD1 (6 bases). The CDR3 spans 18 residues. The V gene lost 0 bases and the J gene lost 2 bases, with 20 bases spanning the gap. In germline, CDR1 is SGHNT, CDR2 YYREEE (reference sequence). CDR3: CASSLGGGVGGPQETQYF. The CDR3 DNA reads TGTGCCAGCAGCTTGGGGGGTGGCGTAGGGGGACCACAAGAGACCCAGTACTTC.

The chain recombines TRBV5-1 with TRBJ2-5; the D gene is possibly TRBD1 (6 bases). CDR1 is SGHRS and CDR2 is YFSETQ in the germline V gene. CDR3 length: 15 residues. Trimming took 0 bases from V and 2 from J, leaving 11 bases between them. The chain's CDR3 is CASSLERGLQETQYF. The CDR3 region has the DNA TGCGCCAGCAGCTTGGAGAGGGGGTTGCAAGAGACCCAGTACTTC. Combining the CDR3 with reference TRBV5-1 and TRBJ2-5 gives the whole variable domain KAGVTQTPRYLIKTRGQQVTLSCSPISGHRSVSWYQQTPGQGLQFLFEYFSETQRNKGNFPGRFSGRQFSNSRSEMNVSTLELGDSALYLCASSLERGLQETQYFGPGTRLLVL.

V usage is TRBV28 and J usage is TRBJ1-1; possible D gene TRBD1, 5 bases. Germline V gene sequence: CDR1 MDHEN, CDR2 SYDVKM. Trimming removed 6 bases at V and 3 bases at J, with 8 bases between. The CDR3 is 12 residues long. The CDR3 is CASRKGHTEAFF. CDR3 in DNA: TGTGCCAGCAGGAAGGGGCACACTGAAGCTTTCTTT.

The chain couples TRBV5-4 to TRBJ1-2; tentative D call: TRBD1 (5 bases). CDR3 size: 15 residues. The ends were cut back, 0 bases at V and 4 bases at J, with 13 bases in the middle. The germline V gene encodes CDR1 SGHNT and CDR2 YYREEE (reference sequence). CDR3 sequence reads: CASSLVAQGSYGYTF. For the CDR3, the DNA is TGTGCCAGCAGCTTGGTGGCTCAGGGTTCCTATGGCTACACCTTC.

The sample holds a few counts of this clone. A far more abundant clone sits one base away, making this likely a read error. The CDR3 DNA is TGTGCCAGCAGCCCGGCCGGGACAGGGGGCCACGAGCAGTACTTC. This codes for CASSPAGTGGHEQYF. The genes are TRBV5-6 and TRBJ2-7; 12 bases map to TRBD1. The CDR3 sequence is 15 residues long. Germline lookup yields CDR1 SGHDT and CDR2 YYEEEE. The J segment lost 5 bases and the V segment lost 4 bases, leaving 7 bases of the junction unmatched. Using reference TRBV5-6 and TRBJ2-7 for the parts outside the CDR3, the full variable domain is DAGVTQSPTHLIKTRGQQVTLRCSPKSGHDTVSWYQQALGQGPQFIFQYYEEEERQRGNFPDRFSGHQFPNYSSELNVNALLLGDSALYLCASSPAGTGGHEQYFGPGTRLTVT.

This rearrangement joins TRBV11-1 to TRBJ2-7; 7 bases are a match to TRBD1. The germline V gene encodes CDR1 SGHAT and CDR2 FQDESV (reference sequence). This CDR3 is 13 amino acids long. V shed 5 bases, J shed 6 bases, and the junction held 7 bases outside the gene matches. This CDR3 is CASSLDRVGEQYF. The CDR3 bases are TGTGCCAGCAGCCTAGACAGGGTAGGCGAGCAGTACTTC.

A note on this clone: The junction departs from the called germline gene at one end, perhaps through a read error. J is TRBJ1-2 and V is TRBV6-5; 7 bases are a match to TRBD1. CDR3 length: 14 amino acids. Germline-derived CDR1 and CDR2 are MNHEY and SVGAGI. The CDR3 sequence is CASSYDFRGQSPFF. The CDR3, as DNA: TGTGCCAGCAGTTACGACTTTAGGGGGCAGAGCCCCTTCTTC.

The chain combines TRBV7-6 with TRBJ2-3, with D tentatively TRBD1 (7 bases). CDR1 and CDR2 (germline): SGHVS, FNYEAQ. The CDR3 has 15 residues. Trimming pared 6 bases from V and 0 bases from J, leaving 13 bases between. CDR3 nucleotides: TGTGCCAGCAGACGCGGGACAGATAGCACAGATACGCAGTATTTT. This codes for CASRRGTDSTDTQYF.